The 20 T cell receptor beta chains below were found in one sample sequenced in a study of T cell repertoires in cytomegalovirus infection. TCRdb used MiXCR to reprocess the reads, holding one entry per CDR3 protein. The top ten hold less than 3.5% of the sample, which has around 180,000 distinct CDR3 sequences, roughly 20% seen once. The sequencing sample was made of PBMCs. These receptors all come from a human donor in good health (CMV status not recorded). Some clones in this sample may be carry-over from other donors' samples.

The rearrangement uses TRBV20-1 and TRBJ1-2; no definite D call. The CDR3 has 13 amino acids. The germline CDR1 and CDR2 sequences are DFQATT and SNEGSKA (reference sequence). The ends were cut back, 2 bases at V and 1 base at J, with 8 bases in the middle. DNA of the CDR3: TGCAGTGCTAGAACCACGAGTAACTATGGCTACACCTTC. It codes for CSARTTSNYGYTF.

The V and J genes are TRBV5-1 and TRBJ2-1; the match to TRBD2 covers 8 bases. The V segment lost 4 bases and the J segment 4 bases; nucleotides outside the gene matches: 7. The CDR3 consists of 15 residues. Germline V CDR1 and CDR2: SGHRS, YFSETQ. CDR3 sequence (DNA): TGCGCCAGCAGCCCCAGCGGGAGAGAATACAATGAGCAGTTCTTC. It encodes CASSPSGREYNEQFF.

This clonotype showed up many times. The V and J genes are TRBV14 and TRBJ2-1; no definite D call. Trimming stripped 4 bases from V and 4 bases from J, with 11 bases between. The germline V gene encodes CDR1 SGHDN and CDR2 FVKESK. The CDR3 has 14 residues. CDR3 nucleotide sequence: TGTGCCAGCAGCCCCTCGGGCCCGTACAATGAGCAGTTCTTC. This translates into CASSPSGPYNEQFF.

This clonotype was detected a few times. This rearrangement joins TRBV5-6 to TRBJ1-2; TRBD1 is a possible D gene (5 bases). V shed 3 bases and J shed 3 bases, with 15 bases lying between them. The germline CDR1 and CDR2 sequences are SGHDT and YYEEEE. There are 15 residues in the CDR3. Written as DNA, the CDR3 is TGTGCCAGCAGCTATCCGACCCGAGGGGACTATGGCTACACCTTC. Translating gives CASSYPTRGDYGYTF.

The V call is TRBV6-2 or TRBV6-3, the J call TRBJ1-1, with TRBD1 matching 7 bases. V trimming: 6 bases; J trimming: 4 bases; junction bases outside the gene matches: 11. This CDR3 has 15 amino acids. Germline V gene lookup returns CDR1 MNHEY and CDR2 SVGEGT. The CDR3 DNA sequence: TGTGCCAGCAGGCGGTCGACAGGGAGGGTCACTGAAGCTTTCTTT. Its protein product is CASRRSTGRVTEAFF.

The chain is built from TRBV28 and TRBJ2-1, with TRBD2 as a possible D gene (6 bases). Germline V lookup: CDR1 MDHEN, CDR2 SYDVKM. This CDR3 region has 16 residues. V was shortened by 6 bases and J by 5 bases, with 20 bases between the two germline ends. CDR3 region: CASSEHWGVGNNEQFF. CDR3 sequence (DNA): TGTGCCAGCAGCGAGCATTGGGGGGTAGGTAACAATGAGCAGTTCTTC.

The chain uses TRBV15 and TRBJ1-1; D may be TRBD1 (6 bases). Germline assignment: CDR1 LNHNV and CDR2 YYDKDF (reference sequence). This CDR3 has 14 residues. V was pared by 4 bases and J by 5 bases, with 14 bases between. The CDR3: CATSIKQGGTEAFF. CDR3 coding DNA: TGTGCCACCAGCATCAAACAGGGCGGAACTGAAGCTTTCTTT.

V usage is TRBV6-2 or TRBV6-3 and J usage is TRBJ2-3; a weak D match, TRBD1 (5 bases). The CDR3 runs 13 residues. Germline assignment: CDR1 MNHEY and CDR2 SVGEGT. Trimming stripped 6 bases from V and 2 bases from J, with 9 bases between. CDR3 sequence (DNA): TGTGCCAGCAGCCGACAGCACACAGATACGCAGTATTTT. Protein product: CASSRQHTDTQYF.

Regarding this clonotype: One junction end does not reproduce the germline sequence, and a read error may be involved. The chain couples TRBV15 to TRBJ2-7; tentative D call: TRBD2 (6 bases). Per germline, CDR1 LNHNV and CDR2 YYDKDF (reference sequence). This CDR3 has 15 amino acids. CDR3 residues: CATSRVAGSSYVQYF. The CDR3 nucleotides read TGTGCCACCAGCAGAGTTGCCGGGAGCTCCTACGTGCAGTACTTC.

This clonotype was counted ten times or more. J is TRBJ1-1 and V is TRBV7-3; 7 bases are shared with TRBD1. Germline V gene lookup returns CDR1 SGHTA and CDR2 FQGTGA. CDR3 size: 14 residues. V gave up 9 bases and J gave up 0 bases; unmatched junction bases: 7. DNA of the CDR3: TGTGCCAGTAAGACAGGGCTTATGAACACTGAAGCTTTCTTT. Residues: CASKTGLMNTEAFF. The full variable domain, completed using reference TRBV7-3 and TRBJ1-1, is GAGVSQTPSNKVTEKGKYVELRCDPISGHTALYWYRQSLGQGPEFLIYFQGTGAADDSGLPNDRFFAVRPEGSVSTLKIQRTERGDSAVYLCASKTGLMNTEAFFGQGTRLTVV.

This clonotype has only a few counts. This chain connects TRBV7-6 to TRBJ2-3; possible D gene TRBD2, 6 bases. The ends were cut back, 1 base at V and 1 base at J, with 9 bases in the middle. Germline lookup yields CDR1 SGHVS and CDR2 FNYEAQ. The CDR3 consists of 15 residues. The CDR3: CASSLGSGRTDTQYF. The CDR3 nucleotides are TGTGCCAGCAGCTTAGGTAGCGGTCGCACAGATACGCAGTATTTT.

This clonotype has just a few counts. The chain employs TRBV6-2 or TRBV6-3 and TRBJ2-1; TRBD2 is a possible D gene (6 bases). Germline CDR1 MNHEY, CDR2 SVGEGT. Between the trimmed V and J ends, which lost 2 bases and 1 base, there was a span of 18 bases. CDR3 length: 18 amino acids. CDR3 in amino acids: CASSYEGLRGVSYNEQFF. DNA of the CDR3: TGTGCCAGCAGTTACGAGGGGCTCCGCGGGGTTTCCTACAATGAGCAGTTCTTC.

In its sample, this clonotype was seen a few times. In nucleotides, the CDR3 is TGTGCCAGCAGCTCCCGGCGGGGCGATCAGCCCCAGCATTTT. Amino acid sequence: CASSSRRGDQPQHF. This sequence joins TRBV5-6 and TRBJ1-5, with a tentative D call TRBD1 (5 bases). Trimming removed 3 bases from V and 5 bases from J, with 12 bases in between. The CDR3 is 14 amino acids. Germline CDR1 and CDR2: SGHDT and YYEEEE. Together with reference TRBV5-6 and TRBJ1-5, the CDR3 gives the full variable domain: DAGVTQSPTHLIKTRGQQVTLRCSPKSGHDTVSWYQQALGQGPQFIFQYYEEEERQRGNFPDRFSGHQFPNYSSELNVNALLLGDSALYLCASSSRRGDQPQHFGDGTRLSIL.

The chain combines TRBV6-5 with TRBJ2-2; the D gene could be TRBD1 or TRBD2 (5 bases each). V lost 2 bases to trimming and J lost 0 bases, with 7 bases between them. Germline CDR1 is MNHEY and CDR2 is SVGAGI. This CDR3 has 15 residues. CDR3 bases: TGTGCCAGCAGTTACGGGACGGCGAACACCGGGGAGCTGTTTTTT. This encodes CASSYGTANTGELFF.

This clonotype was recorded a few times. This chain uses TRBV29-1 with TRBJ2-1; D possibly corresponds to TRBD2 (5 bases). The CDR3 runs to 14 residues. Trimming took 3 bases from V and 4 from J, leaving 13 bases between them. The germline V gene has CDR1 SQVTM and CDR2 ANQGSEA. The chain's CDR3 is CSVERKSGYNEQFF. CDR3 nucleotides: TGCAGCGTTGAGCGGAAGTCGGGGTACAATGAGCAGTTCTTC.

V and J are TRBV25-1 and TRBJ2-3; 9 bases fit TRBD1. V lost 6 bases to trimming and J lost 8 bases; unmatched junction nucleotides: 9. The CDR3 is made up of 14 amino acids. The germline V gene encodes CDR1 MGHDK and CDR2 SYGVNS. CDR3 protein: CASSHGTGPSTQYF. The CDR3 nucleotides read TGTGCCAGCAGCCATGGGACAGGGCCTTCTACGCAGTATTTT.

For the CDR3, the DNA is TGCGCCAGCAGCTACGAAGCCCCCAGTACTGGAAACACCATATATTTT. Translation: CASSYEAPSTGNTIYF. The chain is built from TRBV5-1 and TRBJ1-3; D not certain. The CDR3 extends over 16 amino acids. V lost 3 bases, J lost 2 bases, and 15 bases lay in between. Germline V gene data show CDR1 as SGHRS and CDR2 as YFSETQ.

CDR3 nucleotide sequence: TGCAGCGTCGAAAGAGGACGACCCACCGGGGAGCTGTTTTTT. Its protein product is CSVERGRPTGELFF. The V call is TRBV29-1, the J call TRBJ2-2; D not resolved. Trimming took 6 bases from V and 4 from J, leaving 15 bases between them. Looked up from germline, CDR1 is SQVTM and CDR2 is ANQGSEA. This CDR3 spans 14 amino acids.

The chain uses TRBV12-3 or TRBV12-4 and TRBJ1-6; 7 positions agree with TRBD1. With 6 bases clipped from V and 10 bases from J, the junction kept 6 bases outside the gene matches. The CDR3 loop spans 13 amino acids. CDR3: CASRQGFGSPLHF. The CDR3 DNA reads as TGTGCCAGCAGACAGGGGTTTGGATCACCCCTCCACTTT.

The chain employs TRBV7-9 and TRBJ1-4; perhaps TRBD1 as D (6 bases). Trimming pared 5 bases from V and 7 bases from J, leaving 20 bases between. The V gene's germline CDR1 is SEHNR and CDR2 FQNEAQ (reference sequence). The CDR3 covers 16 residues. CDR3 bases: TGTGCCAGCAGCCCTCTTAGGGGGTTTGTGGGTGAAAAACTGTTTTTT. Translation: CASSPLRGFVGEKLFF.